This record looks at one T cell receptor beta chain sequence and its context. This sample was taken from a study of blood T cell repertoires in COVID-19. Overall study: Recovered Cohort 3 donors showed two negative PCRs, clearance, or symptom resolution.

The repertoire was sequenced with immunoSEQ multiplex PCR; TCRdb's copy has only in-frame clones and lacks some. Found here are hundreds of thousands of clones, about 90% of them singletons; the top ten hold 3.1%. From germline, CDR1 is SGHVS and CDR2 FQNEAQ. The CDR3 runs to 16 residues. With 5 bases clipped from V and 4 bases from J, the junction kept 10 bases outside the gene matches. Sample: PBMCs or T cells enriched from blood (not recorded which). The chain recombines TRBV7-8 with TRBJ2-1; 8 positions match TRBD1. This TCR was sampled from a woman aged 45-65 years in a cohort exposed to, infected with or recovered from COVID-19 (not recorded which). In nucleotides, the CDR3 is TGTGCCAGCAGCCCACAGGGGGGCAATCGGTACAATGAGCAGTTCTTC. Residues: CASSPQGGNRYNEQFF. The whole variable domain, remainder taken from reference TRBV7-8 and TRBJ2-1, is GAGVSQSPRYKVAKRGQDVALRCDPISGHVSLFWYQQALGQGPEFLTYFQNEAQLDKSGLPSDRFFAERPEGSVSTLKIQRTQQEDSAVYLCASSPQGGNRYNEQFFGPGTRLTVL.